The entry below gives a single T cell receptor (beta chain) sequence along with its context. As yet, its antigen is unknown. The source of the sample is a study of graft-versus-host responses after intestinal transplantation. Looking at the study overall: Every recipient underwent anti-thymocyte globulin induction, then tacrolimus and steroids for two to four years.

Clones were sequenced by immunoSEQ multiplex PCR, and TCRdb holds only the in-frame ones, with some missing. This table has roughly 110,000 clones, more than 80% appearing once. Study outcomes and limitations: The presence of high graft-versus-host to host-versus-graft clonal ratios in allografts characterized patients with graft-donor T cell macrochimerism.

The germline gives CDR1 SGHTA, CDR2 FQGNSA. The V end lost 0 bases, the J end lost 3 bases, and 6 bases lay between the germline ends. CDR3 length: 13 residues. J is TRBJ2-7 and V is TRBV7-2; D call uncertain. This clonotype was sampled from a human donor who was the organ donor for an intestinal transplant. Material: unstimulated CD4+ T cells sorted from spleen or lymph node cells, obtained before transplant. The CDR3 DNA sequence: TGTGCCAGCAGCTTAGCCGCCAGCTACGAGCAGTACTTC. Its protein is CASSLAASYEQYF.